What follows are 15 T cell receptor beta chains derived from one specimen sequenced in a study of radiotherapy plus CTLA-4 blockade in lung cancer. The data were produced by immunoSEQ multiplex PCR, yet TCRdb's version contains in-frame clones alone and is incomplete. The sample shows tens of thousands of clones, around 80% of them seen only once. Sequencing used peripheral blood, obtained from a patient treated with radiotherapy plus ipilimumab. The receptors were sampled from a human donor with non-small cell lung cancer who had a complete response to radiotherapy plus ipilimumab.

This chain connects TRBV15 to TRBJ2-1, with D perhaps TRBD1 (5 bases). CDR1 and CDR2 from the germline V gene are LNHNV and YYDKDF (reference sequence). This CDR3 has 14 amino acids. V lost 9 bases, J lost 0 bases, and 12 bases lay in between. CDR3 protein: CATSADSSYNEQFF. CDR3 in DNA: TGTGCCACATCAGCTGACAGCTCCTACAATGAGCAGTTCTTC.

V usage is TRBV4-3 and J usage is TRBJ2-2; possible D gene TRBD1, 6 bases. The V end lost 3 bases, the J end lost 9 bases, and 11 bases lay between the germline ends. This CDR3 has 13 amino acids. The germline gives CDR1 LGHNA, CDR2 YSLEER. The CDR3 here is CASSQEQGRELFF. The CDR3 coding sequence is TGCGCCAGCAGCCAGGAACAGGGCAGGGAGCTGTTTTTT.

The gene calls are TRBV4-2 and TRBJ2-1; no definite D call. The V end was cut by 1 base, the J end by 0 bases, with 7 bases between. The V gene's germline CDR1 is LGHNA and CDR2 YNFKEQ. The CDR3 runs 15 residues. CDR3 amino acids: CASSQGTSSYNEQFF. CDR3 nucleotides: TGTGCCAGCAGCCAAGGGACGAGCTCCTACAATGAGCAGTTCTTC.

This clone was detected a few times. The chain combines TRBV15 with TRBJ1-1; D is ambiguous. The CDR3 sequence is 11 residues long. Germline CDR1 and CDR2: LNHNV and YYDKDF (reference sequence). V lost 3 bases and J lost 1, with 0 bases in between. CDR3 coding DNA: TGTGCCACCAGCAGGAACACTGAAGCTTTCTTT. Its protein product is CATSRNTEAFF.

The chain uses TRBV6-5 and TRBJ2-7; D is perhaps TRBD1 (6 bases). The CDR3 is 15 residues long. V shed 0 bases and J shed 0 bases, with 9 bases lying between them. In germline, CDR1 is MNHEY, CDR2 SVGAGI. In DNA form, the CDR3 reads TGTGCCAGCAGTTACTCCCCACAGGGCTCCTACGAGCAGTACTTC. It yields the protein CASSYSPQGSYEQYF.

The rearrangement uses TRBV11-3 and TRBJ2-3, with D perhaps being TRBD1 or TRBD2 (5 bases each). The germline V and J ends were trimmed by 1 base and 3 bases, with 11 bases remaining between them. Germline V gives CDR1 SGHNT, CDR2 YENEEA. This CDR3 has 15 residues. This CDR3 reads CASSLGGKRTDTQYF. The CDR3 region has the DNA TGTGCCAGCAGCTTAGGGGGGAAGAGGACAGATACGCAGTATTTT.

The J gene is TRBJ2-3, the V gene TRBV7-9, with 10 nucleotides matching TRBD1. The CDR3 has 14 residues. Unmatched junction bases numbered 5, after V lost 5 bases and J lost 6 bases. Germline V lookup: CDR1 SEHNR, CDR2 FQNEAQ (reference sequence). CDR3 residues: CASSPGTGADTQYF. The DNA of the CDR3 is TGTGCCAGCAGCCCCGGGACAGGGGCCGATACGCAGTATTTT.

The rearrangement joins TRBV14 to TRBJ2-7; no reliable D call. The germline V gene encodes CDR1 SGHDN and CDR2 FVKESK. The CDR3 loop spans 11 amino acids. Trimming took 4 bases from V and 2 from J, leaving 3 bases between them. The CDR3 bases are TGTGCCAGCAGCCCTGCCTACGAGCAGTACTTC. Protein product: CASSPAYEQYF. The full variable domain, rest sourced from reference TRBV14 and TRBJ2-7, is EAGVTQFPSHSVIEKGQTVTLRCDPISGHDNLYWYRRVMGKEIKFLLHFVKESKQDESGMPNNRFLAERTGGTYSTLKVQPAELEDSGVYFCASSPAYEQYFGPGTRLTVT.

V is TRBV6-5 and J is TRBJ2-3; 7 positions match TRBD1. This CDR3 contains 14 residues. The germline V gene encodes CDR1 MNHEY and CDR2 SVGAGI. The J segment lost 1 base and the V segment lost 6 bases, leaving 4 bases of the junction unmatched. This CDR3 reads CASRLDRGTDTQYF. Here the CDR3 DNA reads TGTGCCAGCAGACTAGACAGGGGCACAGATACGCAGTATTTT.

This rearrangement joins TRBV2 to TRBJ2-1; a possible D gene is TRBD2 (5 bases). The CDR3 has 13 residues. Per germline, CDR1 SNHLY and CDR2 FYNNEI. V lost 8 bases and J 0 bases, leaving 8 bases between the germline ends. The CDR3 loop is CASERSSYNEQFF. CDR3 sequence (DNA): TGTGCCAGCGAGCGGAGCTCCTACAATGAGCAGTTCTTC.

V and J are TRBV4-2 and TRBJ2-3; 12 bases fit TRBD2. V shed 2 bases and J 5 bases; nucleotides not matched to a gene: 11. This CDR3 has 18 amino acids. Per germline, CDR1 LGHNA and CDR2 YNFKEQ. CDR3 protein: CASSQPSSSSGGGDTQYF. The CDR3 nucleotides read TGTGCCAGCAGCCAACCGTCCTCCTCTAGCGGGGGGGGAGATACGCAGTATTTT.

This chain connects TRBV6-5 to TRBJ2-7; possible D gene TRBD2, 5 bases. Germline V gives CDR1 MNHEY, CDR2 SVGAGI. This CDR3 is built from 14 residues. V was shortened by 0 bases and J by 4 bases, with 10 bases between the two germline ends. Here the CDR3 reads CASSYSDGVYEQYF. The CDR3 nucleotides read TGTGCCAGCAGTTACTCTGACGGGGTTTACGAGCAGTACTTC.

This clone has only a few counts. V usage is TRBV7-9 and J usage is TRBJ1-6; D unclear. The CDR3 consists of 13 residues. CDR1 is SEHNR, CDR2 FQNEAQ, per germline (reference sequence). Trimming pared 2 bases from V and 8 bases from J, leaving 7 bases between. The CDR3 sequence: CASSLSSDSPLHF. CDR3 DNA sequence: TGTGCCAGCAGCTTAAGCAGTGATTCACCCCTCCACTTT.

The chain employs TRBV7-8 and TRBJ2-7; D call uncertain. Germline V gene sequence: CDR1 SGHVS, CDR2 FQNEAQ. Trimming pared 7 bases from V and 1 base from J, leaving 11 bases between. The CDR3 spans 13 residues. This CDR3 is CASKVGPSYEQYF. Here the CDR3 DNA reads TGTGCCAGCAAGGTGGGCCCTTCCTACGAGCAGTACTTC.

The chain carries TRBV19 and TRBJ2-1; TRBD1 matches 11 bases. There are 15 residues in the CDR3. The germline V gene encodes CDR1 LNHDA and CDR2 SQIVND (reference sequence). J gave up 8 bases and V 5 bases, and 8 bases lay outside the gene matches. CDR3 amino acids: CASSSRDRGWYEQFF. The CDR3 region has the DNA TGTGCCAGTAGTTCCCGGGACAGGGGGTGGTATGAGCAGTTCTTC. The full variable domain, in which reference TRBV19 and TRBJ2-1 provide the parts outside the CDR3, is DGGITQSPKYLFRKEGQNVTLSCEQNLNHDAMYWYRQDPGQGLRLIYYSQIVNDFQKGDIAEGYSVSREKKESFPLTVTSAQKNPTAFYLCASSSRDRGWYEQFFGPGTRLTVL.